This TCR beta chain was recovered during a study of T cell changes during pregnancy in multiple sclerosis. With 0 bases clipped from V and 2 bases from J, the junction kept 13 bases outside the gene matches. The germline gives CDR1 SGHRS, CDR2 YFSETQ. This CDR3 is 20 amino acids long. Produced via immunoSEQ multiplex PCR; TCRdb's table is partial and in-frame only. The sample shows approximately 53,000 clones, 80% to 95% of them seen only once. The V gene is TRBV5-1, the J gene TRBJ2-3; 12 positions match TRBD2. The TCR sequence derives from a female donor with multiple sclerosis, enrolled in a pregnancy study. This specimen was CD4+ T cells from peripheral blood mononuclear cells, taken in the second trimester of pregnancy. The CDR3 loop is CASSLAGVLAGGTDTDTQYF. Written as DNA, the CDR3 is TGCGCCAGCAGCTTGGCCGGAGTACTAGCGGGGGGAACAGACACAGATACGCAGTATTTT. The full variable domain, in which reference TRBV5-1 and TRBJ2-3 provide the parts outside the CDR3, is KAGVTQTPRYLIKTRGQQVTLSCSPISGHRSVSWYQQTPGQGLQFLFEYFSETQRNKGNFPGRFSGRQFSNSRSEMNVSTLELGDSALYLCASSLAGVLAGGTDTDTQYFGPGTRLTVL.